These 9 T cell receptor beta chains were sequenced from one sample in a study of graft-versus-host responses after intestinal transplantation. Using immunoSEQ multiplex PCR, the repertoire was profiled, and TCRdb retains in-frame clones only, with some absent. The sample gives fewer than 70,000 clones, about nine tenths of which show up once; 6.5% to 7% is in the top ten. The specimen was bone marrow, collected 734 days after intestinal transplantation. These receptors were collected from a human patient who received an intestinal transplant, so some T cells may come from the graft donor.

The J gene is TRBJ2-5, the V gene TRBV18; D might be TRBD2 (6 bases). V was pared by 1 base and J by 3 bases, with 21 bases between. The CDR3 covers 18 residues. Germline assignment: CDR1 KGHSH and CDR2 LQKENI. DNA for the CDR3: TGTGCCAGCTCACCACGTTTTGGGGACTTAGGGGAGAAAGAGACCCAGTACTTC. This sequence encodes CASSPRFGDLGEKETQYF.

The chain has TRBV27 and TRBJ1-6; 8 bases are a match to TRBD1. Germline assignment: CDR1 MNHEY and CDR2 SMNVEV (reference sequence). The CDR3 covers 16 residues. V gave up 9 bases and J gave up 3 bases; unmatched junction bases: 10. This chain's CDR3 is CASRDSGTGYNSPLHF. The CDR3, as DNA: TGTGCCAGTCGAGATTCCGGGACAGGCTATAATTCACCCCTCCACTTT.

This chain connects TRBV5-1 to TRBJ1-3; D is possibly TRBD1 (6 bases). Germline CDR1 SGHRS, CDR2 YFSETQ. The ends were cut back, 3 bases at V and 3 bases at J, with 22 bases in the middle. CDR3 length: 18 amino acids. This CDR3 is CASSSELIGGTGGNTIYF. CDR3 in DNA: TGCGCCAGCAGCTCGGAACTCATAGGGGGAACTGGTGGAAACACCATATATTTT.

The V gene is TRBV14, the J gene TRBJ2-7, with D possibly called TRBD1 or TRBD2 (5 bases each). V lost 1 base and J lost 2, with 9 bases in between. Germline V lookup: CDR1 SGHDN, CDR2 FVKESK. The length of the CDR3 is 14 residues. CDR3 sequence: CASSQVLGAYEQYF. The CDR3 DNA sequence: TGTGCCAGCAGCCAAGTGCTGGGGGCCTACGAGCAGTACTTC.

This clone was seen a single time. The chain has TRBV15 and TRBJ1-1; D gene ambiguous. There are 16 residues in the CDR3. V lost 0 bases to trimming and J lost 4 bases, with 15 bases between them. Looked up from germline, CDR1 is LNHNV and CDR2 is YYDKDF (reference sequence). The CDR3 region is CATSRDTGIGGTEAFF. DNA for the CDR3: TGTGCCACCAGCAGAGATACGGGGATCGGCGGCACTGAAGCTTTCTTT.

This chain links TRBV5-1 with TRBJ1-1; no reliable D call. V was shortened by 0 bases and J by 2 bases, with 8 bases between the two germline ends. This CDR3 is built from 14 residues. The germline V gene has CDR1 SGHRS and CDR2 YFSETQ. CDR3 protein: CASSLGLTNTEAFF. The CDR3 DNA sequence: TGCGCCAGCAGCTTGGGGCTGACTAACACTGAAGCTTTCTTT.

The chain employs TRBV29-1 and TRBJ2-1, with 8 bases lining up with TRBD1. The V gene end was trimmed by 0 bases and the J gene end by 7 bases; junction bases not matched to a gene: 14. Germline CDR1 and CDR2: SQVTM and ANQGSEA. There are 17 residues in the CDR3. The CDR3 coding sequence is TGCAGCGTTGAAGATACCGCCGGATATCAGGGGGCAAATGAGCAGTTCTTC. Its protein product is CSVEDTAGYQGANEQFF.

The chain uses TRBV6-1 and TRBJ1-4; a possible D gene is TRBD1 (5 bases). The CDR3 sequence is 14 residues long. The V and J ends lost 6 bases and 0 bases respectively, with 8 bases between them. Looked up from germline, CDR1 is MNHNS and CDR2 is SASEGT. The CDR3 DNA reads TGTGCCAGCAGCCCGGGGGCAACTAATGAAAAACTGTTTTTT. Translated, it gives CASSPGATNEKLFF.

This sequence joins TRBV27 and TRBJ2-5, with D possibly matching TRBD2 (5 bases). There are 11 residues in the CDR3. V was clipped by 6 bases and J by 11 bases, with 13 bases between them. Germline assignment: CDR1 MNHEY and CDR2 SMNVEV (reference sequence). As DNA, the CDR3 is TGTGCCAGCAGCTACGGGGAGAAGCAGTACTTC. Translation gives CASSYGEKQYF.